One sample yielded the 9 T cell receptor beta chains listed below, sequenced in a study of shared clonotypes between healthy human individuals. CD8 cells regarded as naive lacked CD45RO, were positively chosen for CCR7, and omitted terminally differentiated effector memory CD45RA+ cells. Sequenced by immunoSEQ multiplex PCR; TCRdb stores in-frame clones only, minus some. Of millions of clones in the sample, 85% to 95% are singletons; the top ten hold around 1.1%. The source material was naive CD8+ T cells sorted from blood. The receptors were sampled from a man in his late teens or twenties in good health.

This chain connects TRBV2 to TRBJ2-7; possibly TRBD1 or TRBD2 for D (5 bases each). Trimming took off 5 bases at V and 4 bases at J, with 15 bases between the two ends. This CDR3 region has 14 residues. Per germline, CDR1 SNHLY and CDR2 FYNNEI. The CDR3: CASSPWQGEYEQYF. The DNA for the CDR3 is TGTGCCAGCAGTCCGTGGCAGGGAGAATACGAGCAGTACTTC.

The genes are TRBV5-6 and TRBJ2-7, with 7 bases fitting TRBD1. CDR3 length: 16 amino acids. V shed 3 bases, J shed 4 bases, and the junction held 13 bases outside the gene matches. CDR1 and CDR2 (germline): SGHDT, YYEEEE. This CDR3 reads CASSSTGTGRSYEQYF. The CDR3 nucleotides are TGTGCCAGCAGCTCGACAGGGACGGGTCGGTCATACGAGCAGTACTTC.

Points on this clone: The same CDR3 can be traced to other DNA sequences in this sample. The V and J genes are TRBV5-4 and TRBJ1-5; D is perhaps TRBD1 (5 bases). V was pared by 1 base and J by 1 base, with 6 bases between. Germline-derived CDR1 and CDR2 are SGHNT and YYREEE (reference sequence). The CDR3 consists of 14 residues. CDR3 protein: CASSLRGSNQPQHF. The CDR3, as DNA: TGTGCCAGCAGCTTGAGGGGCAGCAATCAGCCCCAGCATTTT.

The rearrangement joins TRBV4-3 to TRBJ2-3; D might be TRBD2 (5 bases). V lost 1 base and J 6 bases, leaving 11 bases between the germline ends. Germline V gene lookup returns CDR1 LGHNA and CDR2 YSLEER. The CDR3 consists of 14 residues. The CDR3 bases are TGCGCCAGCAGCCAAGGAGGAGGCGGGGATACGCAGTATTTT. Translated, it gives CASSQGGGGDTQYF.

The genes are TRBV11-2 and TRBJ2-7, with 9 bases fitting TRBD1. Unmatched junction bases numbered 8, after V lost 3 bases and J lost 5 bases. The CDR3 is 15 residues long. Germline V lookup: CDR1 SGHAT, CDR2 FQNNGV. The CDR3 bases are TGTGCCAGCAGCTTTTTCGCGGGACAGGGCCACGAGCAGTACTTC. It translates to CASSFFAGQGHEQYF.

The chain employs TRBV11-2 and TRBJ2-7, with D perhaps matching TRBD2 (6 bases). This CDR3 contains 13 residues. V was clipped by 5 bases and J by 4 bases, with 12 bases between them. Germline V gives CDR1 SGHAT, CDR2 FQNNGV. CDR3 DNA sequence: TGTGCCAGCAGCCGGGACTGGGTATACGAGCAGTACTTC. Protein: CASSRDWVYEQYF.

The CDR3 DNA sequence: TGTGCCAGCAGTACCGGGACAACTAACACTGAAGCTTTCTTT. It translates to CASSTGTTNTEAFF. The chain carries TRBV6-1 and TRBJ1-1, with D possibly matching TRBD1 (6 bases). The CDR3 has 14 residues. Trimming left V 5 bases short and J 2 bases short, with 12 bases between. Germline V gene sequence: CDR1 MNHNS, CDR2 SASEGT.

With respect to this clone: Other DNA sequences in the sample encode the same CDR3. The chain is built from TRBV5-4 and TRBJ1-1; no definite D call. Trimming removed 0 bases at V and 6 bases at J, with 6 bases between. The CDR3 covers 12 residues. Germline V gene lookup returns CDR1 SGHNT and CDR2 YYREEE (reference sequence). CDR3 sequence: CASSLGASEAFF. The CDR3 DNA follows: TGTGCCAGCAGCTTGGGGGCGTCTGAAGCTTTCTTT.

The chain combines TRBV27 with TRBJ1-1; D is ambiguous. Trimming removed 3 bases at V and 1 base at J, with 15 bases between. The germline gives CDR1 MNHEY, CDR2 SMNVEV (reference sequence). The CDR3 covers 16 residues. In DNA form, the CDR3 reads TGTGCCAGCAGTTTTCACCCGGGCACTGGGAACACTGAAGCTTTCTTT. Residues: CASSFHPGTGNTEAFF.